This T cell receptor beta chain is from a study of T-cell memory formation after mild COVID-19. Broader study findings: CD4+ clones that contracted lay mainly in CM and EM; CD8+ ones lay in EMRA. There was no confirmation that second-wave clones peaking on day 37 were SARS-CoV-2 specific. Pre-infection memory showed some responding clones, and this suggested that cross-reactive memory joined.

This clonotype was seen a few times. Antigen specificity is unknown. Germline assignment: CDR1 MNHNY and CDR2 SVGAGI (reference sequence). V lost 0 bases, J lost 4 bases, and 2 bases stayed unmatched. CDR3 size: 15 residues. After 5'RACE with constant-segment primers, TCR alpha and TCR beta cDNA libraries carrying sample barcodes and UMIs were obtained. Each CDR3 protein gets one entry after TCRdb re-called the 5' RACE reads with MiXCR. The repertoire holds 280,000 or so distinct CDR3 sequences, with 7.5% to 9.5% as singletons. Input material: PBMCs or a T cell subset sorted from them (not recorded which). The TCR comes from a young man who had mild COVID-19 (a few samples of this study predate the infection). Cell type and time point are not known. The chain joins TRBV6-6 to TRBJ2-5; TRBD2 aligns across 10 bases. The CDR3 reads CASSYSLAGAETQYF. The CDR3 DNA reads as TGTGCCAGCAGTTACTCCCTAGCGGGGGCAGAGACCCAGTACTTC.